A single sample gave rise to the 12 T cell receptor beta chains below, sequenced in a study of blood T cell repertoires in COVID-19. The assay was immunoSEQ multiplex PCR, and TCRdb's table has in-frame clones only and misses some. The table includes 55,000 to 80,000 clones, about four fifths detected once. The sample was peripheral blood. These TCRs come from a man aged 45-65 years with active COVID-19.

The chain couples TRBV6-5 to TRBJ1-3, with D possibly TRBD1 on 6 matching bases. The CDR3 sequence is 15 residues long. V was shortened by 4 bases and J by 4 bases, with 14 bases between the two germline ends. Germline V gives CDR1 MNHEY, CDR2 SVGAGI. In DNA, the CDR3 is TGTGCCAGCAGTTTAGACAGGTTTTCGGGAAACACCATATATTTT. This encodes CASSLDRFSGNTIYF.

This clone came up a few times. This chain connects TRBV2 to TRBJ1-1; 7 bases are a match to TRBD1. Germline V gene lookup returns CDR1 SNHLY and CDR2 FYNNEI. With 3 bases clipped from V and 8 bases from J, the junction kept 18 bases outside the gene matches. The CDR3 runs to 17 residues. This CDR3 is CASSDSFSPGQILEAFF. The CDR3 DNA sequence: TGTGCCAGCAGTGATTCGTTTTCCCCGGGACAGATCTTGGAAGCTTTCTTT.

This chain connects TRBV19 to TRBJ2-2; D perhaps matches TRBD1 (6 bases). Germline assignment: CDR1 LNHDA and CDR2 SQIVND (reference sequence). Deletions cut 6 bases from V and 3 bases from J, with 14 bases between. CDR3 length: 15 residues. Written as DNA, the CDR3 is TGTGCCAGTAGCCAAACAGGGACGGACACCGGGGAGCTGTTTTTT. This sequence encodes CASSQTGTDTGELFF.

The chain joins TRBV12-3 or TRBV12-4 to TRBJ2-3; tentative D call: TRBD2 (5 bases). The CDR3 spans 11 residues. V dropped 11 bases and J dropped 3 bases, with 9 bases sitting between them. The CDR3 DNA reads TGTGCCGTAGGACTGACAGATACGCAGTATTTT. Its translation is CAVGLTDTQYF.

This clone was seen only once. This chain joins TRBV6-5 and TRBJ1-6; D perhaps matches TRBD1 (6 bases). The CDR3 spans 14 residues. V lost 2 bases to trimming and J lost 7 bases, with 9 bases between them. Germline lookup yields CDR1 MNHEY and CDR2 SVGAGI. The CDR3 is CASSYLGGNSPLHF. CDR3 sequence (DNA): TGTGCCAGCAGTTACCTAGGGGGAAATTCACCCCTCCACTTT.

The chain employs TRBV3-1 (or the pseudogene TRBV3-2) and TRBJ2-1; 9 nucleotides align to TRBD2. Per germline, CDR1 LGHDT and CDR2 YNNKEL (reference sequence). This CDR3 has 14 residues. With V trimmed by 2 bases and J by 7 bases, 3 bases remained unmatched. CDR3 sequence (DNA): TGTGCCAGCAGCCAAAGCGGGGGGAGTAATGAGCAGTTCTTC. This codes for CASSQSGGSNEQFF.

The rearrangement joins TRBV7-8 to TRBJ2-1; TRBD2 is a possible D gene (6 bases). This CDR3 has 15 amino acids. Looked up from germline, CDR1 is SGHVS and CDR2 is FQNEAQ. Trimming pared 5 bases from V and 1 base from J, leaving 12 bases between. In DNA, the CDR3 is TGTGCCAGCAGCCCCGCCGGGGGTTCCTACAATGAGCAGTTCTTC. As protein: CASSPAGGSYNEQFF.

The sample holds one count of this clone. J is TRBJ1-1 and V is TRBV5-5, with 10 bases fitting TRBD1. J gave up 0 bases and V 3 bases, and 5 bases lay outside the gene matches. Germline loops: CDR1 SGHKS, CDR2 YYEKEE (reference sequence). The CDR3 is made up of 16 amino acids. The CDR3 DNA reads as TGTGCCAGCAGCTGGACAGGGGGGTCCATGAACACTGAAGCTTTCTTT. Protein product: CASSWTGGSMNTEAFF.

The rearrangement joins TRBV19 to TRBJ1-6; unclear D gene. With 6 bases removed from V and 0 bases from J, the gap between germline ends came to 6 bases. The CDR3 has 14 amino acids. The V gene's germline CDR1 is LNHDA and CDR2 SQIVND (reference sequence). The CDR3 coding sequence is TGTGCCAGTAGGAGGAACTCCTATAATTCACCCCTCCACTTT. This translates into CASRRNSYNSPLHF.

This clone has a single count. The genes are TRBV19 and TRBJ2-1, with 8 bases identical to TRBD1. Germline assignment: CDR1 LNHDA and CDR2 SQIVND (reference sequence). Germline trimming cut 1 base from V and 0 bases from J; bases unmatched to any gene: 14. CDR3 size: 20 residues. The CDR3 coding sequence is TGTGCCAGTAGTATAGCTGGGGCAGGGGGCGCAGACTTCTCCTACAATGAGCAGTTCTTC. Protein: CASSIAGAGGADFSYNEQFF.

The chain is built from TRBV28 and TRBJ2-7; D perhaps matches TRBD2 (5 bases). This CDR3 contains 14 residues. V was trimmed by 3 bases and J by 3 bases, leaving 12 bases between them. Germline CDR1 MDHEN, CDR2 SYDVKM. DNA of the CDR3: TGTGCCAGCAGTTTTTCGGGGAACAGCTACGAGCAGTACTTC. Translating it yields CASSFSGNSYEQYF.

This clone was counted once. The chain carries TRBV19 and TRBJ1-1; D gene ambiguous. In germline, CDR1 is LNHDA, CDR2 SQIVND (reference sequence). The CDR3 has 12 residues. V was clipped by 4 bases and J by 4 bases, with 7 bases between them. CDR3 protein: CASSTQFTEAFF. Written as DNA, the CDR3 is TGTGCCAGTAGTACCCAATTCACTGAAGCTTTCTTT.